This is a list of T cell receptor beta chains from one sample in a study of blood T cell repertoires in COVID-19. The data were produced by immunoSEQ multiplex PCR, yet TCRdb's version contains in-frame clones alone and is incomplete. The sample lists under 250,000 clones; 65% to 85% were seen once. Sequenced sample: peripheral blood. The receptor set was obtained from a woman aged 55-69 years with acute or convalescent COVID-19. CDR3s include the opening cysteine and the closing phenylalanine or tryptophan. Fields, in order: clone size, V gene, D gene, J gene, CDR3 DNA, CDR3 protein. D genes are given only for firm matches. Clone size appears in some rows only: once, few, many, or a class for an expanded clone.

clone size: once; V gene: TRBV7-6; D gene: TRBD2; J gene: TRBJ2-1; CDR3 DNA: TGTGCCAGCAGCTCTTGGGGACTAGCGGGGAATGAGCAGTTCTTC; CDR3 protein: CASSSWGLAGNEQFF
clone size: -; V gene: TRBV3-1/TRBV3-2; D gene: -; J gene: TRBJ1-2; CDR3 DNA: TGTGCCAGCAGCCCGGACACGAGATATGGCTACACCTTC; CDR3 protein: CASSPDTRYGYTF
clone size: -; V gene: TRBV27; D gene: -; J gene: TRBJ2-6; CDR3 DNA: TGTGCCAGCAGTTTATCTTGGCGGTCTGGGGCCAACGTCCTGACTTTC; CDR3 protein: CASSLSWRSGANVLTF
clone size: -; V gene: TRBV28; D gene: -; J gene: TRBJ1-5; CDR3 DNA: TGTGCCACCCGCGGGCCCCTGAGGCCCCAGCATTTT; CDR3 protein: CATRGPLRPQHF
clone size: -; V gene: TRBV5-1; D gene: TRBD2; J gene: TRBJ2-3; CDR3 DNA: TGCGCCAGCAGCGCCGGGACTAGCGGGGGGGCTACAGATACGCAGTATTTT; CDR3 protein: CASSAGTSGGATDTQYF
clone size: few; V gene: TRBV5-6; D gene: TRBD1; J gene: TRBJ1-2; CDR3 DNA: TGTGCCAGCAGCTTGTTGAAGGGGGCATCACCCTATGGCTACACCTTC; CDR3 protein: CASSLLKGASPYGYTF
clone size: -; V gene: TRBV6-5; D gene: -; J gene: TRBJ2-4; CDR3 DNA: TGTGCCACCGAGGAGTTAGCCAAAAACATTCAGTACTTC; CDR3 protein: CATEELAKNIQYF
clone size: once; V gene: TRBV4-2; D gene: TRBD2; J gene: TRBJ2-7; CDR3 DNA: TGTGCCAGCAGCCAAGGTAGCGGGGGCTCCTACGAGCAGTACTTC; CDR3 protein: CASSQGSGGSYEQYF
clone size: -; V gene: TRBV5-1; D gene: TRBD1; J gene: TRBJ1-2; CDR3 DNA: TGCGCCAGCAGCAGAGACAGGGGAGATGGCTATGGCTACACCTTC; CDR3 protein: CASSRDRGDGYGYTF
clone size: -; V gene: TRBV27; D gene: -; J gene: TRBJ1-2; CDR3 DNA: TGTGCCAGCAGTTTGACAGCAGCTAACTATGGCTACACCTTC; CDR3 protein: CASSLTAANYGYTF
clone size: few; V gene: TRBV24-1; D gene: -; J gene: TRBJ2-7; CDR3 DNA: TGTGCCACCAGTGATGGAGGAGGGGAGGCCTCCTACGAGCAGTACTTC; CDR3 protein: CATSDGGGEASYEQYF
clone size: few; V gene: TRBV12-3/TRBV12-4; D gene: -; J gene: TRBJ1-3; CDR3 DNA: TGTGCCAGCAGCCGAGGGGGAAACACCATATATTTT; CDR3 protein: CASSRGGNTIYF
clone size: -; V gene: TRBV4-2; D gene: -; J gene: TRBJ1-5; CDR3 DNA: TGTGCCAGCAGCCAGAATTGGGGGGGAAATCAGCCCCAGCATTTT; CDR3 protein: CASSQNWGGNQPQHF
clone size: -; V gene: TRBV28; D gene: TRBD1; J gene: TRBJ2-1; CDR3 DNA: TGTGCCAGCAGTTCCCGGACAGGGGGTTTTTTAAGCTCCTACAATGAGCAGTTCTTC; CDR3 protein: CASSSRTGGFLSSYNEQFF
clone size: -; V gene: TRBV28; D gene: -; J gene: TRBJ1-1; CDR3 DNA: TGTGCCAGCAGTTCACAGGGATGGCGCACTGAAGCTTTCTTT; CDR3 protein: CASSSQGWRTEAFF
clone size: once; V gene: TRBV30; D gene: -; J gene: TRBJ1-2; CDR3 DNA: TGTGCCTGGAGTGTACACAGCTATGGCTACACCTTC; CDR3 protein: CAWSVHSYGYTF
clone size: -; V gene: TRBV6-6; D gene: -; J gene: TRBJ2-1; CDR3 DNA: TGTGCCAGCAGTTACGGCGGGATGGGTGCCTACAATGAGCAGTTCTTC; CDR3 protein: CASSYGGMGAYNEQFF
clone size: -; V gene: TRBV5-1; D gene: -; J gene: TRBJ1-2; CDR3 DNA: TGCGCCAGCAGCTTGGACAGTGTTAACTATGGCTACACCTTC; CDR3 protein: CASSLDSVNYGYTF
clone size: few; V gene: TRBV7-9; D gene: TRBD1; J gene: TRBJ1-4; CDR3 DNA: TGTGCCAGCAGCTTAGGACCAGGGGGGAATGAAAAACTGTTTTTT; CDR3 protein: CASSLGPGGNEKLFF
clone size: -; V gene: TRBV24-1; D gene: TRBD1; J gene: TRBJ2-3; CDR3 DNA: TGTGCCACCAGTGATCACGGGACAGGGATCCCGTCCCCAGATACGCAGTATTTT; CDR3 protein: CATSDHGTGIPSPDTQYF
clone size: -; V gene: TRBV5-6; D gene: TRBD1; J gene: TRBJ1-1; CDR3 DNA: TGTGCCAGCAGCTTGGTCGTGGGGACAGCTAACACTGAAGCTTTCTTT; CDR3 protein: CASSLVVGTANTEAFF
clone size: -; V gene: TRBV7-2; D gene: -; J gene: TRBJ2-5; CDR3 DNA: TGTGCCAGCAGCTCGACACCTCAAGAGACCCAGTACTTC; CDR3 protein: CASSSTPQETQYF
clone size: -; V gene: TRBV11-2; D gene: -; J gene: TRBJ2-3; CDR3 DNA: TGTGCCAGCAGCTTATGGGGGGGCCACAGTACGCAGTATTTT; CDR3 protein: CASSLWGGHSTQYF
clone size: -; V gene: TRBV7-2; D gene: TRBD2; J gene: TRBJ2-7; CDR3 DNA: TGTGCCAGCAGCTGGGGACTAGCCTCCTACGAGCAGTACTTC; CDR3 protein: CASSWGLASYEQYF
clone size: -; V gene: TRBV9; D gene: TRBD1; J gene: TRBJ1-3; CDR3 DNA: TGTGCCAGCAGCGTAGTAGGGGACAGGGGAAACACCATATATTTT; CDR3 protein: CASSVVGDRGNTIYF
clone size: -; V gene: TRBV30; D gene: TRBD1; J gene: TRBJ2-1; CDR3 DNA: TGTGCCTGGAGCCCCGGGACAGCTCACAATGAGCAGTTCTTC; CDR3 protein: CAWSPGTAHNEQFF
clone size: -; V gene: TRBV19; D gene: -; J gene: TRBJ1-6; CDR3 DNA: TGTGCCAGTAGTATAGATAATTCTCCGGCAGGCCGTAATTCACCCCTCCACTTT; CDR3 protein: CASSIDNSPAGRNSPLHF
clone size: -; V gene: TRBV9; D gene: TRBD2; J gene: TRBJ2-3; CDR3 DNA: TGTGCCAGCAGCGAAACTAGCGGGGGATCGGGTACGCAGTATTTT; CDR3 protein: CASSETSGGSGTQYF
clone size: -; V gene: TRBV19; D gene: -; J gene: TRBJ2-7; CDR3 DNA: TGTGCCAGTAGTCTGGGGGGGCCCAGCAACGAGCAGTACTTC; CDR3 protein: CASSLGGPSNEQYF
clone size: once; V gene: TRBV4-1; D gene: -; J gene: TRBJ1-4; CDR3 DNA: TGCGCCAGCAGCCAAGCCTCGGTCCTCCCCTACGAAAAACTGTTTTTT; CDR3 protein: CASSQASVLPYEKLFF
clone size: -; V gene: TRBV7-9; D gene: -; J gene: TRBJ1-3; CDR3 DNA: TGTGCCAGCGGTGCCGAGGGGGAAAACACCATATATTTT; CDR3 protein: CASGAEGENTIYF
clone size: -; V gene: TRBV5-1; D gene: -; J gene: TRBJ2-3; CDR3 DNA: TGCGCCAGCAGCTTGAAGCCAGGGGAAGATACGCAGTATTTT; CDR3 protein: CASSLKPGEDTQYF
clone size: -; V gene: TRBV18; D gene: -; J gene: TRBJ2-3; CDR3 DNA: TGTGCCAGCTCACCCCCCGGGACACCAAGGACAGATACGCAGTATTTT; CDR3 protein: CASSPPGTPRTDTQYF
clone size: -; V gene: TRBV5-6; D gene: -; J gene: TRBJ2-7; CDR3 DNA: TGTGCCAGCAGCTTGGTGGTAGGGGACGAGCAGTACTTC; CDR3 protein: CASSLVVGDEQYF
clone size: -; V gene: TRBV6-5; D gene: -; J gene: TRBJ2-1; CDR3 DNA: TGTGCCAGCAGCGACTACAGGGCATCCTACAATGAGCAGTTCTTC; CDR3 protein: CASSDYRASYNEQFF
clone size: once; V gene: TRBV4-1; D gene: TRBD1; J gene: TRBJ2-7; CDR3 DNA: TGCGCCAGCAGCCAAGTAGCGGGACAGGGGTACGAGCAGTACTTC; CDR3 protein: CASSQVAGQGYEQYF